The T cell receptor beta chain under discussion was sequenced for a study of cytomegalovirus exposure and HLA in healthy donors. Study conclusions and caveats: Reportedly, HLA-A and HLA-B alleles of most subjects were accurately predicted from TCR beta.

This CDR3 is built from 13 residues. Per germline, CDR1 KGHSH and CDR2 LQKENI. Trimming left V 3 bases short and J 2 bases short, with 7 bases between. PCR amplification relied on 60 Vbeta primers (plus 13 Jbeta primers). Generated by immunoSEQ multiplex PCR, the TCRdb table keeps only in-frame clones and is missing some. Of over 30,000 clones in the sample, about 67% were seen once. Of note for this clone: Its antigen is not known.

The chain is built from TRBV18 and TRBJ1-2; D possibly corresponds to TRBD1 (6 bases). This TCR came from a middle-aged man in good health and CMV-seropositive. Sequencing was done on a sample of PBMCs. In DNA form, the CDR3 reads TGTGCCAGCTCACCCGGACAGAACTATGGCTACACCTTC. Protein product: CASSPGQNYGYTF.